This T cell receptor (beta chain) was identified during a study of CD8+ T cells in alopecia areata. After isolation, RNA underwent reverse transcription to generate cDNA as the sequencing template. Libraries were prepared by immunoSEQ multiplex PCR; TCRdb keeps only in-frame clonotypes and omits some of them. Of 95,000 to 120,000 clones listed, around three fifths are singletons. This CDR3 is built from 15 residues. Unmatched junction bases numbered 6, after V lost 4 bases and J lost 4 bases. Germline CDR1 reads LGHNA; CDR2 reads YSLEER. Treatment of the sample: oral pan-JAK inhibitor, 5-10 mg twice daily.

The TCR sequence derives from a human donor with alopecia areata. This chain uses TRBV4-3 with TRBJ1-3; 8 positions agree with TRBD1. The specimen comprised CD4+ T cells sorted from blood, sampled at week 24, from a patient treated with tofacitinib. In DNA, the CDR3 is TGCGCCAGCAGCCGAGGACAGGGCTCAGGAAACACCATATATTTT. This gives the protein CASSRGQGSGNTIYF.